This T cell receptor beta chain was observed in a study of T cell repertoires in cytomegalovirus infection. Study as a whole: Public TCR beta signatures were indicative of both CMV infection and a matching HLA type. General study findings and limits: The ex vivo response was dominated by HLA-C-restricted CMV-specific TCR beta clonotypes.

TCRdb processed the reads anew with MiXCR; each CDR3 protein has one entry. Of about 770,000 distinct CDR3 sequences listed, almost 30% are singletons. Germline CDR1 and CDR2: DFQATT and SNEGSKA (reference sequence). J lost 5 bases, V lost 5 bases, and 8 bases had no gene match. This CDR3 contains 14 residues. A remark on this clonotype: The antigen is unknown.

V and J are TRBV20-1 and TRBJ2-5; 10 bases map to TRBD1. Sequenced here: cultured CD8+ T cells from PBMCs, sampled from culture after CMV antigen stimulation. The TCR sequence derives from a human donor in good health (CMV status not recorded). Some clones in this sample may be carry-over from other donors' samples. CDR3 sequence: CSAPGQGTRETQYF. The CDR3 region has the DNA TGCAGTGCTCCGGGACAGGGGACGCGGGAGACCCAGTACTTC.